This T cell receptor (beta chain) was sequenced for a study of T cells in localized non-small cell lung cancer. Profiled with immunoSEQ multiplex PCR; TCRdb holds only in-frame clones, not every one. Seen here are roughly 30,000 clones, about 80% observed once, and the top ten hold around 5.3%. Trimming shortened V by 8 bases and J by 3 bases, and 1 base separated the two germline ends. The CDR3 covers 10 residues. Germline CDR1 is SNHLY and CDR2 is FYNNEI. Study results and caveats: The study sequenced only one region of the tumor. As a result, intratumor heterogeneity could not be excluded and remains possible. Longer overall survival was associated with a higher density of T cells in the blood. Uninvolved adjacent lung had more T cell clonality than any other tissue, topping tumor. Turning up in adjacent lung were a median approximately 57 of the top 100 tumor clones.

As to this clone: Its antigen is undetermined.

The source material was peripheral blood mononuclear cells, sampled before any cancer treatment. The rearrangement links TRBV2 to TRBJ2-2; D is undetermined. The clonotype originates from a man between 40 and 75 years old with stage III lung adenocarcinoma. The CDR3 coding sequence is TGTGCCAGCTACACCGGGGAGCTGTTTTTT. Its protein is CASYTGELFF.